This TCR beta chain was identified in a study of glioma-infiltrating T cells after dendritic cell vaccination (dated by TCRdb to the mid-2010s). With regard to the full study: Of the approximately 15 glioblastoma patients in the cohort, all drawn from Phase I and II dendritic cell vaccination trials, 9 were newly diagnosed and 6 had recurrent disease. To make the vaccine, monocyte-derived dendritic cells were cultured for approximately 7 days with IL-4 and GM-CSF and then pulsed overnight with autologous tumor lysate. TCR sequencing metrics, including TIL content and tumor-blood repertoire overlap, were correlated with survival after dendritic cell vaccination. Between the early 2000s and the early 2010s, the patients were given dendritic cell vaccination pulsed with autologous tumor lysate. Each patient was given three intradermal dendritic cell vaccine injections, spaced two weeks apart, in the arm below the axilla. In glioblastoma patients vaccinated with dendritic cells, deep sequencing of TCR beta CDR3 regions served to measure tumor-infiltrating lymphocyte content and to compare repertoires between tumor and blood.

Using the immunoSEQ assay, TCRB CDR3 regions were amplified from 2 to 2.5 micrograms of genomic DNA, or from all available DNA when less than that was on hand. Multiplex PCR used 60 forward primers for TCR V beta segments and 13 reverse primers for J beta segments. To estimate the number of reads per starting template, synthetic control templates were added to each sample at limiting dilution. The Illumina HiSeq System generated 87 bp sequencing reads. As for the authors' bioinformatics: PCR and sequencing errors were removed by a nearest neighbor algorithm that merged closely related sequences. TCR overlap was measured as the percentage of unique tumor TCR beta sequences also present in the same patient's peripheral blood. Here the immuneACCESS table is served through TCRdb, limited to in-frame sequences with V and J called. Missing clones are a known gap in these copies; in checked studies unresolved V genes cover under half, and the rest lacks a known reason. The D gene and trimming were derived from the DNA, and the V and J assignments and clone size from that table. The sample data list about 50,000 clones, and around 85% of these were observed just once. Roughly 8.8% of the sample belongs to the ten largest clones.

Points on this clone: The target of this receptor is not known. No base-level quality is on record; no much larger clone is a single base apart.

Summary of the overall study and its limitations: Higher estimated pretreatment TIL content predicted longer time to progression and overall survival after dendritic cell vaccination. The cohort was small and heterogeneous, and full blood and tumor sets were available for few patients, with initial-recurrent tumor pairs available for even fewer patients. No direct relationship between TCR clonality and survival was found, suggesting that a diverse polyclonal response may matter. The response model built on TCR overlap across three groups was characterized as speculative, with prospective validation still needed.

Trimming costs V 4 bases and J 6 bases, and their ends lie 19 bases apart. CDR1 and CDR2 were assigned from the germline V gene as MGHDK and SYGVNS. From cysteine to phenylalanine, the CDR3 is 15 amino acids long. This entry keeps only the CDR3 DNA: 45 bases, framed from base 1. This sample's time point label indicates: after dendritic cell vaccination, including at tumor progression/relapse. To be selected, patients needed enough residual fresh-frozen tumor tissue and more than two years of available survival data. None of the glioblastoma patients carried an isocitrate dehydrogenase mutation, although molecular status otherwise varied. PBMC collection took place before vaccination, two weeks after the third vaccination, and at tumor progression if progression occurred. The Qiagen DNeasy Blood extraction Kit was used to extract genomic DNA.

The sequences come from blood, collected after dendritic cell vaccination. The receptor's source is a human donor with glioblastoma. The V and J genes are TRBV25-1 and TRBJ2-7; a weak D assignment points to TRBD2 (6 bases agree). The nucleotides read TGTGCCAGCAGTGCCGATCTAGTCCCCGGGGGCGAGCAGTACTTC. Translated, it gives CASSADLVPGGEQYF.